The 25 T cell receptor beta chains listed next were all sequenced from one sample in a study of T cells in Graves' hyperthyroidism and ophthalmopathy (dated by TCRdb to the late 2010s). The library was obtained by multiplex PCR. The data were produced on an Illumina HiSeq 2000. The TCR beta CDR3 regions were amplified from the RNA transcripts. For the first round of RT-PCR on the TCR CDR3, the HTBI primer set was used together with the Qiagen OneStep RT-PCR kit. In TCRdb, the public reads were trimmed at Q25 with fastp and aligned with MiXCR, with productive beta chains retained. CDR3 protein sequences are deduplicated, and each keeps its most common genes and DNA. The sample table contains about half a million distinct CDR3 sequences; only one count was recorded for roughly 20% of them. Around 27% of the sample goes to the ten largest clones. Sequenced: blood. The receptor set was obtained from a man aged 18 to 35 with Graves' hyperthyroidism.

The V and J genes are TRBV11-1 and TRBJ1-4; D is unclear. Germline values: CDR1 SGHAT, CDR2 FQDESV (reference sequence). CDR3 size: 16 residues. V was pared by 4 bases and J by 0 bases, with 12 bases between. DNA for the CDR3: TGTGCCAGCAGCTCCCCGGCGTCTGCAACTAATGAAAAACTGTTTTTT. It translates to CASSSPASATNEKLFF.

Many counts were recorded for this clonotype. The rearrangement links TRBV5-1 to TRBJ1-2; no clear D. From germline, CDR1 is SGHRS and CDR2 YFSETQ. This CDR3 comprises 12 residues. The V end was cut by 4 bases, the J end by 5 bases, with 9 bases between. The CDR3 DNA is TGCGCCAGCAGCCTATACCAGTATGGCTACACCTTC. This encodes CASSLYQYGYTF.

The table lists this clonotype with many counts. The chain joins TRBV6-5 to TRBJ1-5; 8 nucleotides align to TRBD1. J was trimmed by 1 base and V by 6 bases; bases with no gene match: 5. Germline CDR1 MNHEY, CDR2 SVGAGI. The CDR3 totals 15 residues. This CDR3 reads CASRAQGASNQPQHF. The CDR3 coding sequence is TGTGCCAGCAGAGCTCAGGGGGCGAGCAATCAGCCCCAGCATTTT.

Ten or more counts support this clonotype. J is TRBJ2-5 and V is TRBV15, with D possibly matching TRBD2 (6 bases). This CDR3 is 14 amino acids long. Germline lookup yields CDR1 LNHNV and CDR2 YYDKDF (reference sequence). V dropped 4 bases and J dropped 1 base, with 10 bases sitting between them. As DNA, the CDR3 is TGTGCCACCAGCATCGTGGGGGGCCAAGAGACCCAGTACTTC. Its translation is CATSIVGGQETQYF. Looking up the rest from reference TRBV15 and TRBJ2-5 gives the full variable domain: DAMVIQNPRYQVTQFGKPVTLSCSQTLNHNVMYWYQQKSSQAPKLLFHYYDKDFNNEADTPDNFQSRRPNTSFCFLDIRSPGLGDTAMYLCATSIVGGQETQYFGPGTRLLVL.

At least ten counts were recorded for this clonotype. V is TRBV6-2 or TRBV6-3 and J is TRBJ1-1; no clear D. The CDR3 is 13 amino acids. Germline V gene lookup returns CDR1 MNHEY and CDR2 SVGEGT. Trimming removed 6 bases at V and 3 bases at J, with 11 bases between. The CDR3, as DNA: TGTGCCAGCAGCTCCTGGGGTGACACTGAAGCTTTCTTT. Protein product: CASSSWGDTEAFF.

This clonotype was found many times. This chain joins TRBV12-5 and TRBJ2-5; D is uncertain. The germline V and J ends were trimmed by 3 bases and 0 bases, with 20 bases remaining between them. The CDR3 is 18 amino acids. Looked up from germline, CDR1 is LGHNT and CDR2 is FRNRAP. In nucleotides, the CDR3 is TGTGCTAGTGGTTTTACCCACCCGACGATAGCCCACCAAGAGACCCAGTACTTC. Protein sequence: CASGFTHPTIAHQETQYF.

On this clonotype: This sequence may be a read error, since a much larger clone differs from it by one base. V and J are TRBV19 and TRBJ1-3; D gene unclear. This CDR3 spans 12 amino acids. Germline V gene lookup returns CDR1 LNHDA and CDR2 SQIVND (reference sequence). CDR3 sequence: CASSMGGNTIHF. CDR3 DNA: TGTGCCAGTAGTATGGGTGGAAACACCATACATTTT.

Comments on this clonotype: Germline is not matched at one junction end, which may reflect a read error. In DNA form, the CDR3 reads TGTGCTAGCAGCTTAGAGGCCCGACCGAGCTCCTACGAGCAGTACTTC. It specifies CASSLEARPSSYEQYF. The J gene is TRBJ2-7, the V gene TRBV7-7; D not resolved. Germline CDR1 is SSHAT and CDR2 is FNYEAQ (reference sequence). This CDR3 has 16 amino acids.

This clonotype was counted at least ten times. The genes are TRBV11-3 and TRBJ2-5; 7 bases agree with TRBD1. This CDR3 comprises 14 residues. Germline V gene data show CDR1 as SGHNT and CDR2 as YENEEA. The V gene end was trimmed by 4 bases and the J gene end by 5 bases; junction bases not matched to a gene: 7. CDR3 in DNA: TGTGCCAGCAGCTCGGGACAGAATAGGGAGACCCAGTACTTC. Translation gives CASSSGQNRETQYF. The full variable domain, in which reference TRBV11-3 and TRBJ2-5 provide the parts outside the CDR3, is EAGVVQSPRYKIIEKKQPVAFWCNPISGHNTLYWYLQNLGQGPELLIRYENEEAVDDSQLPKDRFSAERLKGVDSTLKIQPAELGDSAVYLCASSSGQNRETQYFGPGTRLLVL.

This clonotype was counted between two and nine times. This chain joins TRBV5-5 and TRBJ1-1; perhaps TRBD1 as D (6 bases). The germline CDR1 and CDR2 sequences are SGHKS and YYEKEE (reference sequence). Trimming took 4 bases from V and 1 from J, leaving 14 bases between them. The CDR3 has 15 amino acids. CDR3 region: CASSAPGAANTEAFF. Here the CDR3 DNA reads TGTGCCAGCAGCGCTCCGGGGGCGGCGAACACTGAAGCTTTCTTT.

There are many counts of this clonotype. The CDR3 loop reads CASSPDRGGNQPQHF. Here the CDR3 DNA reads TGTGCCAGCAGCCCGGACAGGGGCGGCAATCAGCCCCAGCATTTT. The chain uses TRBV7-8 and TRBJ1-5; 9 bases map to TRBD1. Looked up from germline, CDR1 is SGHVS and CDR2 is FQNEAQ. V shed 5 bases and J 2 bases; nucleotides not matched to a gene: 4. This CDR3 spans 15 amino acids.

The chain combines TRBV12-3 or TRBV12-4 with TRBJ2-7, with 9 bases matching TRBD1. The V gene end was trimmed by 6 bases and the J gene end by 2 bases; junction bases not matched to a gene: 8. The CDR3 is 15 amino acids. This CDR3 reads CASRPDRGAPYEQYF. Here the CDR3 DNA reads TGTGCCAGCAGACCAGACAGGGGGGCACCCTACGAGCAGTACTTC.

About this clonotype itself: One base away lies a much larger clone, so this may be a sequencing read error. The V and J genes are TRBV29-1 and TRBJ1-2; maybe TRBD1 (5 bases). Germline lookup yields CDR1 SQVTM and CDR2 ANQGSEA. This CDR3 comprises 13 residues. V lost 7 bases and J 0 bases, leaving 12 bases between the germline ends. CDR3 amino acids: CSASGTANYGYTF. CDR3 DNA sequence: TGCAGCGCATCCGGGACGGCTAACTATGGCTACACCTTC.

CDR3 amino acids: CASKDATRTGELFF. The CDR3, as DNA: TGTGCCAGCAAAGATGCCACGAGGACCGGGGAGCTGTTTTTT. V is TRBV11-1 and J is TRBJ2-2; D unresolved. The CDR3 spans 14 residues. Trimming shortened V by 7 bases and J by 5 bases, and 14 bases separated the two germline ends. From germline, CDR1 is SGHAT and CDR2 FQDESV (reference sequence). Full variable domain (missing parts from reference TRBV11-1 and TRBJ2-2): EAEVAQSPRYKITEKSQAVAFWCDPISGHATLYWYRQILGQGPELLVQFQDESVVDDSQLPKDRFSAERLKGVDSTLKIQPAELGDSAMYLCASKDATRTGELFFGEGSRLTVL.

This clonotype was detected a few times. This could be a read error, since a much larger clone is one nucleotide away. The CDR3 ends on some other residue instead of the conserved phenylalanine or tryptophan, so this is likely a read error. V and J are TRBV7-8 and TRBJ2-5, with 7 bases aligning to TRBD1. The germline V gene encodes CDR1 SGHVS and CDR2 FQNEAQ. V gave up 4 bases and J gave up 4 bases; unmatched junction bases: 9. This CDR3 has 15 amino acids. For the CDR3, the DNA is TGTGCCAGCAGCTCGACAGGGCCGTTAAGAGAGACCCAGTACTCC. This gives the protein CASSSTGPLRETQYS.

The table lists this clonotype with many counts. Here the CDR3 reads CASRESGNTIYF. As DNA, the CDR3 is TGTGCCAGCAGAGAGTCTGGAAACACCATATATTTT. The V and J genes are TRBV12-3 or TRBV12-4 and TRBJ1-3, with no clear D. Trimming took 6 bases from V and 1 from J, leaving 4 bases between them. The CDR3 loop spans 12 amino acids.

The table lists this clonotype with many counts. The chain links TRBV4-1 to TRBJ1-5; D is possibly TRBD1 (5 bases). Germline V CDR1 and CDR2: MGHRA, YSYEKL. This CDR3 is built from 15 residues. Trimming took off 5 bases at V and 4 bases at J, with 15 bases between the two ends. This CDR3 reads CASSNLQGKNQPQHF. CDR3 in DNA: TGCGCCAGCAGCAATCTTCAGGGTAAGAATCAGCCCCAGCATTTT.

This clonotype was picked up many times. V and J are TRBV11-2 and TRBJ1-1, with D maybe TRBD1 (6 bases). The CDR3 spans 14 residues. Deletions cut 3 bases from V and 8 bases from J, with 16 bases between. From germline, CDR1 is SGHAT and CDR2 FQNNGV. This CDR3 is CASSFSRGEGEAFF. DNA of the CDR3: TGTGCCAGCAGCTTCTCCAGGGGTGAGGGAGAAGCTTTCTTT.

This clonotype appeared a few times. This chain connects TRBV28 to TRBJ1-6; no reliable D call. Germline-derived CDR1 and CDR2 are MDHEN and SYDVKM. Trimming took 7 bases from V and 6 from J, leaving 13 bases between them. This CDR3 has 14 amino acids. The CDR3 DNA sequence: TGTGCCAGCACCATCGCCCGGGGTAATTCACCCCTCCACTTT. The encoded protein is CASTIARGNSPLHF.

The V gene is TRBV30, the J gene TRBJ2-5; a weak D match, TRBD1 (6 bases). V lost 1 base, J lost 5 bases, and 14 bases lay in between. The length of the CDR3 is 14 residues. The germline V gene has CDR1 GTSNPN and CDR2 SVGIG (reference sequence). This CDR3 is CAWSGDNRRETQYF. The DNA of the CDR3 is TGTGCCTGGAGTGGGGACAACAGGAGGGAGACCCAGTACTTC.

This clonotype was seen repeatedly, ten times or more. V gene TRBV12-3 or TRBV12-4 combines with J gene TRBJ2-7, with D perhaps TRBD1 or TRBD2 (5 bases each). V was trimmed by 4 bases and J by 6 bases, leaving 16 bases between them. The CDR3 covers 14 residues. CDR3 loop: CASSSLQDSGEQYF. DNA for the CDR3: TGTGCCAGCAGTTCACTACAGGACTCTGGCGAGCAGTACTTC.

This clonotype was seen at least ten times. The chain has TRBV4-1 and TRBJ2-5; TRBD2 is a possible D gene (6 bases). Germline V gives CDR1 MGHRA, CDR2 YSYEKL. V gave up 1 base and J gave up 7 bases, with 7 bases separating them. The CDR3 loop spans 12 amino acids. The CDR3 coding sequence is TGCGCCAGCAGCCAAGTGGGGGGGACCCAGTACTTC. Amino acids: CASSQVGGTQYF.

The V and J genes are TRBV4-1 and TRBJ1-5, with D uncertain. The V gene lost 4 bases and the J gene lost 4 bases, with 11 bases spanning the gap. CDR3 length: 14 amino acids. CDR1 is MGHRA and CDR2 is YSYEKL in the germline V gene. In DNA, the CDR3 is TGCGCCAGCAGCCCCTGGACGGTGAATCAGCCCCAGCATTTT. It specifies CASSPWTVNQPQHF.

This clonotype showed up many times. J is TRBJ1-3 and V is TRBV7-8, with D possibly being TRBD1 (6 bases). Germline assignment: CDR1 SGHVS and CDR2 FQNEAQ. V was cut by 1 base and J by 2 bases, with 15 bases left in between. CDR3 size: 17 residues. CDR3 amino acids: CASSLGGGQTAGNTIYF. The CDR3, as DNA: TGTGCCAGCAGCTTAGGGGGAGGACAGACGGCTGGAAACACCATATATTTT.

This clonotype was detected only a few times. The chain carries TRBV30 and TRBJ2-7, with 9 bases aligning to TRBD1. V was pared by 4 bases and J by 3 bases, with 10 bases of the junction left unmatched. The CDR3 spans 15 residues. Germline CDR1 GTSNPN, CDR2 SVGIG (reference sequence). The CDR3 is CAWTFGTGGSYEQYF. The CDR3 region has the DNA TGTGCCTGGACCTTCGGCACAGGGGGCAGCTACGAGCAGTACTTC.